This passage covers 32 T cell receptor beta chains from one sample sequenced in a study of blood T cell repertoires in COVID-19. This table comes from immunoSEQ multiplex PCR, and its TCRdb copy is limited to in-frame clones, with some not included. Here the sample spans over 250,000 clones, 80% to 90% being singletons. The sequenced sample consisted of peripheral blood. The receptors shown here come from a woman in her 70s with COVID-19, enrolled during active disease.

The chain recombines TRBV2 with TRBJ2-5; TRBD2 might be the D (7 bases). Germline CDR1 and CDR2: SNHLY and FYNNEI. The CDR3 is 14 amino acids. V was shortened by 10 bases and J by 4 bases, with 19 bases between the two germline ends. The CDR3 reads CATGGGGAAETQYF. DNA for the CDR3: TGTGCCACGGGCGGAGGGGGGGCTGCAGAGACCCAGTACTTC.

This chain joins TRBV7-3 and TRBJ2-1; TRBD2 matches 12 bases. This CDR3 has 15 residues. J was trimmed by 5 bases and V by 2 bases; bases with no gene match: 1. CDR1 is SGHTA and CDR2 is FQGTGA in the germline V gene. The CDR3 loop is CASSLGLAGNNEQFF. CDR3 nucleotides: TGTGCCAGCAGCTTAGGACTAGCGGGGAACAATGAGCAGTTCTTC.

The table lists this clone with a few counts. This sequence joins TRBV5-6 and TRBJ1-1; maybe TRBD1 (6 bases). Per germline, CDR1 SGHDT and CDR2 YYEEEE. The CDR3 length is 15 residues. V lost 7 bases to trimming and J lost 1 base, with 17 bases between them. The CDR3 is CASGFTGTPNTEAFF. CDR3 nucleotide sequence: TGTGCCAGCGGATTCACCGGGACACCGAACACTGAAGCTTTCTTT.

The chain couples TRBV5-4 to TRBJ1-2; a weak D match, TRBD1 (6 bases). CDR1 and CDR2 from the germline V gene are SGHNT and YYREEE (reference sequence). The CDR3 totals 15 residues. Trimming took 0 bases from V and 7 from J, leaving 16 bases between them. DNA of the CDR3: TGTGCCAGCAGCTTGGGTAACAGGGAGTACAGTGGCTACACCTTC. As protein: CASSLGNREYSGYTF.

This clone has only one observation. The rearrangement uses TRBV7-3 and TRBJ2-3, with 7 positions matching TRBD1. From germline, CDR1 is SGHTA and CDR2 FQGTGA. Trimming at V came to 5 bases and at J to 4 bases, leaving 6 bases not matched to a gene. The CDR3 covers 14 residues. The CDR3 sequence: CASSPSDRADTQYF. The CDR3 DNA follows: TGTGCCAGCAGCCCTTCAGACAGGGCAGATACGCAGTATTTT.

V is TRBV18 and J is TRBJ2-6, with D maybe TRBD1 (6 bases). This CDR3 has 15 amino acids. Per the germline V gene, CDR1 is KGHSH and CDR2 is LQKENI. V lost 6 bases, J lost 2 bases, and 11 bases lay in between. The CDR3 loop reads CASSQQGAGANVLTF. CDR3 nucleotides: TGTGCCAGCTCTCAACAGGGAGCTGGGGCCAACGTCCTGACTTTC.

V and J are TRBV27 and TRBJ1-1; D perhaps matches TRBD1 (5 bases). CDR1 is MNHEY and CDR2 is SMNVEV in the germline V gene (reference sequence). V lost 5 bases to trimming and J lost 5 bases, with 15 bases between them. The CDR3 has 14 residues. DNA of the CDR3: TGTGCCAGCAGTCCCTTCAGGGTTGGAACTGAAGCTTTCTTT. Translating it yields CASSPFRVGTEAFF.

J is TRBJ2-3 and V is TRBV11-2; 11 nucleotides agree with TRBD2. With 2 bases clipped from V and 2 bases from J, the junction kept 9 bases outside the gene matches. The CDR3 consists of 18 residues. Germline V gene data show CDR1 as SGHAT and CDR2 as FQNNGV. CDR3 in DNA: TGTGCCAGCAGCTTAAGGGGTCCGACTAGCGGGGCCACAGATACGCAGTATTTT. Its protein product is CASSLRGPTSGATDTQYF.

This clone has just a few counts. The CDR3 loop reads CATSDSSGVNTGELFF. As DNA, the CDR3 is TGTGCCACCAGTGATTCGAGCGGGGTGAACACCGGGGAGCTGTTTTTT. The chain combines TRBV24-1 with TRBJ2-2; 7 nucleotides match TRBD2. The CDR3 loop spans 16 amino acids. CDR1 is KGHDR, CDR2 SFDVKD, per germline. V shed 2 bases and J 1 base; nucleotides not matched to a gene: 3.

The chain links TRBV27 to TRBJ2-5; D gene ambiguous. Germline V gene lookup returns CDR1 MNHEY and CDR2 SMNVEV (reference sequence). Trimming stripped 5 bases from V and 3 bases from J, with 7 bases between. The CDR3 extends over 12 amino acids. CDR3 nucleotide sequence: TGTGCCAGCAGTCACCCTAAAGAGACCCAGTACTTC. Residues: CASSHPKETQYF.

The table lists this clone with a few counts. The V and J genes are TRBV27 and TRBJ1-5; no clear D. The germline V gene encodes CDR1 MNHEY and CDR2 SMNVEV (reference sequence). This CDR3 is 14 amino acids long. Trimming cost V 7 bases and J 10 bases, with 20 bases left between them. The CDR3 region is CASTSGQFVGPQHF. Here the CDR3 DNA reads TGTGCCAGCACCTCTGGGCAGTTCGTCGGACCCCAGCATTTT.

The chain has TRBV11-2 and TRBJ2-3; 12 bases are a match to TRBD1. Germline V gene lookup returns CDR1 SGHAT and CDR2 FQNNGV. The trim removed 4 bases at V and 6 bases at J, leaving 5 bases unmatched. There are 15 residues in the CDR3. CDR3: CASSSGTGGSDTQYF. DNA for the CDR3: TGTGCCAGCAGCTCCGGGACAGGGGGCTCCGATACGCAGTATTTT.

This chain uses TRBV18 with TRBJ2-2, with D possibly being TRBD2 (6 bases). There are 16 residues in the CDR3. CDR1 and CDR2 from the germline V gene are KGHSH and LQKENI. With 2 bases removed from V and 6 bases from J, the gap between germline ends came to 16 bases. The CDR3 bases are TGTGCCAGCTCACCATCAAGGACTAACCTTCCCGGGGAGCTGTTTTTT. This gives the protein CASSPSRTNLPGELFF.

Here the CDR3 reads CASSISDTQYF. In DNA form, the CDR3 reads TGTGCCAGTAGTATATCTGATACGCAGTATTTT. J is TRBJ2-3 and V is TRBV19; D remains ambiguous. The CDR3 loop spans 11 amino acids. The germline gives CDR1 LNHDA, CDR2 SQIVND (reference sequence). Trimming took 2 bases from V and 6 from J, leaving 3 bases between them.

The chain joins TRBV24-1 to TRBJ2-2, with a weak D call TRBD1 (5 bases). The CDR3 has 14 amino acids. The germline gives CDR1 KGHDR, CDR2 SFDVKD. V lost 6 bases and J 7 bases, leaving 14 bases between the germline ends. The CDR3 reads CATSSLLRGGELFF. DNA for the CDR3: TGTGCCACCAGTTCCCTCCTAAGGGGCGGGGAGCTGTTTTTT.

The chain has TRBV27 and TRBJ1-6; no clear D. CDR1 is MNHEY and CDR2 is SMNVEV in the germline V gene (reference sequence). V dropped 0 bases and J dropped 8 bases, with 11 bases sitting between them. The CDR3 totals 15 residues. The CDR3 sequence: CASSLSVWEYSPLHF. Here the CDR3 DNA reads TGTGCCAGCAGTTTATCGGTTTGGGAGTATTCACCCCTCCACTTT.

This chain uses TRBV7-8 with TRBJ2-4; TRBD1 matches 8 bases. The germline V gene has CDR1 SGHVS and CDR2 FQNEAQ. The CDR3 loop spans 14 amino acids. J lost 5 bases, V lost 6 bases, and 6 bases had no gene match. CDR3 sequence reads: CASRAGQGENIQYF. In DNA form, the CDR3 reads TGTGCCAGCAGGGCCGGACAGGGAGAAAACATTCAGTACTTC.

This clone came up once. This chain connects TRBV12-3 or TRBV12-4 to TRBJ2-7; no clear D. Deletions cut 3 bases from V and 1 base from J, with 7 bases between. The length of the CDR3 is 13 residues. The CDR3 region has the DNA TGTGCCAGCAGTTTGGCAGGTTCCTACGAGCAGTACTTC. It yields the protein CASSLAGSYEQYF.

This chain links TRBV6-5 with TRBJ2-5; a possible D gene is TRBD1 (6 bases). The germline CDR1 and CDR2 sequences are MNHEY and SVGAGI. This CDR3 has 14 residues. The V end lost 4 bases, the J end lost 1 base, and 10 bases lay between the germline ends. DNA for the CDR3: TGTGCCAGCAGTTCGGACAGCATCCAAGAGACCCAGTACTTC. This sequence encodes CASSSDSIQETQYF.

The CDR3 protein is CASSYSGVGNQPQHF. For the CDR3, the DNA is TGTGCCAGCAGTTACTCAGGGGTGGGCAATCAGCCCCAGCATTTT. This chain uses TRBV6-5 with TRBJ1-5, with D possibly matching TRBD1 (5 bases). This CDR3 comprises 15 residues. Germline V CDR1 and CDR2: MNHEY, SVGAGI. V shed 0 bases and J shed 2 bases, with 8 bases lying between them.

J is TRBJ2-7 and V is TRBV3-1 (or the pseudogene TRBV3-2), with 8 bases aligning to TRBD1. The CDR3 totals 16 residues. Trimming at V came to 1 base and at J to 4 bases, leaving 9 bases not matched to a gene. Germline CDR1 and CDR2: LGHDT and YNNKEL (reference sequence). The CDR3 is CASSQGAAGGAYEQYF. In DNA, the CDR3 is TGTGCCAGCAGCCAAGGGGCGGCAGGGGGCGCATACGAGCAGTACTTC.

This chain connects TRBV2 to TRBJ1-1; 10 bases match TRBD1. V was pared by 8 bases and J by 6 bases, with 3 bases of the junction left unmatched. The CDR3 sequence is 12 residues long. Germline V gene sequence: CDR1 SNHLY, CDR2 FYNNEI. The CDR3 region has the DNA TGTGCCAGCGCGACAGGGGGCCCTGAAGCTTTCTTT. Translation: CASATGGPEAFF.

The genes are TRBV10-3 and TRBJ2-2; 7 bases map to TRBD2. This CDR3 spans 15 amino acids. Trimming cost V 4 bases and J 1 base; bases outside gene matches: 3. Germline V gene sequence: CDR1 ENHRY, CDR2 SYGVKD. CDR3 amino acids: CAISGGGGNTGELFF. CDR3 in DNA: TGTGCCATCAGTGGTGGCGGGGGGAACACCGGGGAGCTGTTTTTT.

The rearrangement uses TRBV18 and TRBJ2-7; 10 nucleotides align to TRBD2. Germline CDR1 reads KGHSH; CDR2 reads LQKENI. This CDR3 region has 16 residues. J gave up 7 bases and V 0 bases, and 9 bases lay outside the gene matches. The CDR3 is CASSPPASGGAGEQYF. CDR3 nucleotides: TGTGCCAGCTCACCACCGGCCAGCGGGGGGGCGGGTGAGCAGTACTTC.

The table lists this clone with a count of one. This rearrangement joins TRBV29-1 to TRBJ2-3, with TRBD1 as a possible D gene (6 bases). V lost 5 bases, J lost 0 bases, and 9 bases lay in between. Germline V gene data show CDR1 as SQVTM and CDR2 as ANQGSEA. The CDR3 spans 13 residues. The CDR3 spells CSVPQGSTDTQYF. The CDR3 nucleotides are TGCAGCGTTCCTCAGGGGAGCACAGATACGCAGTATTTT.

The CDR3 DNA reads TGCGCCAGCAGCCTTGGGACAGTCGATGGCTACACCTTC. Residues: CASSLGTVDGYTF. The chain uses TRBV4-1 and TRBJ1-2; 7 positions agree with TRBD1. V shed 4 bases and J 6 bases; nucleotides not matched to a gene: 5. Germline CDR1 is MGHRA and CDR2 is YSYEKL. This CDR3 contains 13 residues.

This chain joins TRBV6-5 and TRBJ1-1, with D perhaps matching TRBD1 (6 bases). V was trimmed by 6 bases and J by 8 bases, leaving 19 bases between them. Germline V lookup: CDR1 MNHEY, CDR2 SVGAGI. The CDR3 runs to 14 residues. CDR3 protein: CASSRRGSYQEAFF. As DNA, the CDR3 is TGTGCCAGCAGCCGTAGGGGGTCCTACCAAGAAGCTTTCTTT.

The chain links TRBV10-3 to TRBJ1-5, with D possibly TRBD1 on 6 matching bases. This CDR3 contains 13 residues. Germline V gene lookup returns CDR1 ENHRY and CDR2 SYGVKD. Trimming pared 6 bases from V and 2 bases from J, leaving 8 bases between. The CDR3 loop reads CAISAGGNQPQHF. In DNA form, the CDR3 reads TGTGCCATCAGCGCAGGGGGCAATCAGCCCCAGCATTTT.

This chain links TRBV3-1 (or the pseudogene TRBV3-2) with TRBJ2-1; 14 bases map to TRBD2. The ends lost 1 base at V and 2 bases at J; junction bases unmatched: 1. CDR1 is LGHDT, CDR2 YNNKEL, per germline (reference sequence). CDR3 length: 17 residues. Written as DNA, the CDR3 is TGTGCCAGCAGCCAAGGGGGACTAGCGGGGGCCTACAATGAGCAGTTCTTC. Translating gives CASSQGGLAGAYNEQFF.

CDR3 in DNA: TGTGCCAGCAGCTTGGAGGGGGACATCCGATCAGGGTCACCCCTCCACTTT. Its protein product is CASSLEGDIRSGSPLHF. The rearrangement joins TRBV5-6 to TRBJ1-6, with a tentative D call TRBD1 (6 bases). CDR1 and CDR2 (germline): SGHDT, YYEEEE. There are 17 residues in the CDR3. V dropped 0 bases and J dropped 10 bases, with 20 bases sitting between them. The variable domain in full, with the rest retrieved from reference TRBV5-6 and TRBJ1-6, is DAGVTQSPTHLIKTRGQQVTLRCSPKSGHDTVSWYQQALGQGPQFIFQYYEEEERQRGNFPDRFSGHQFPNYSSELNVNALLLGDSALYLCASSLEGDIRSGSPLHFGNGTRLTVT.

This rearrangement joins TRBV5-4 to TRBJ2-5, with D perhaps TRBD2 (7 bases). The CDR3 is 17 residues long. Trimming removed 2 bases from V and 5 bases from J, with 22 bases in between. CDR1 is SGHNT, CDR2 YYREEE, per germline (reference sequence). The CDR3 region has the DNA TGTGCCAGCAGCTTTATCCGAACGGGGGGCAGAGAGGAGACCCAGTACTTC. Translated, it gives CASSFIRTGGREETQYF.

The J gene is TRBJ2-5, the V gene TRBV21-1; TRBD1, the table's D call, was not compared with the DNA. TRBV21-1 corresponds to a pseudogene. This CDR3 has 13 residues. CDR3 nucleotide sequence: TGTGCCAGCAGCAGGGCTAAAGGAGAGACCCAGTACTTC. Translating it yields CASSRAKGETQYF.